These 25 T cell receptor beta chains were sequenced from one sample in a study of T cell repertoires in cytomegalovirus infection. TCRdb independently ran MiXCR on the reads; one entry per CDR3 protein. The table records hundreds of thousands of distinct CDR3 sequences, about a sixth of them present only once. Sequencing input: PBMCs. The receptors were gathered from a human donor in good health (CMV status not recorded). Some clones in this sample may be carry-over from other donors' samples.

This clonotype is medium-sized within its sample. V and J are TRBV7-2 and TRBJ2-7; no clear D. CDR3 length equals 13 residues. Germline V gene data show CDR1 as SGHTA and CDR2 as FQGNSA. V dropped 3 bases and J dropped 5 bases, with 11 bases sitting between them. This CDR3 reads CASSLGSWNEQYF. Here the CDR3 DNA reads TGTGCCAGCAGCTTGGGTAGTTGGAACGAGCAGTACTTC.

This clonotype was seen a few times. The CDR3 sequence is CSARSFLAGTYEQYF. The CDR3 DNA sequence: TGCAGTGCTAGATCGTTTCTAGCGGGGACCTACGAGCAGTACTTC. The chain couples TRBV20-1 to TRBJ2-7; 9 nucleotides align to TRBD2. V dropped 2 bases and J dropped 2; count of bases not matched to a gene: 7. This CDR3 contains 15 residues. The V gene's germline CDR1 is DFQATT and CDR2 SNEGSKA (reference sequence).

This chain connects TRBV5-4 to TRBJ2-1; the match to TRBD2 covers 7 bases. This CDR3 contains 16 residues. Unmatched junction bases numbered 12, after V lost 4 bases and J lost 5 bases. Germline assignment: CDR1 SGHNT and CDR2 YYREEE (reference sequence). The CDR3 spells CASSQLSGEENNEQFF. The CDR3 DNA is TGTGCCAGCAGCCAACTAAGCGGGGAAGAAAACAATGAGCAGTTCTTC.

This clonotype was recorded a few times. The rearrangement links TRBV2 to TRBJ1-1; D unresolved. The germline CDR1 and CDR2 sequences are SNHLY and FYNNEI. With 11 bases removed from V and 1 base from J, the gap between germline ends came to 14 bases. This CDR3 has 13 residues. This CDR3 is CAGRRFSNTEAFF. Here the CDR3 DNA reads TGTGCCGGCCGAAGATTCTCGAACACTGAAGCTTTCTTT.

The chain joins TRBV4-2 to TRBJ1-2, with 8 bases that match TRBD1. Per the germline V gene, CDR1 is LGHNA and CDR2 is YNFKEQ. V shed 0 bases, J shed 5 bases, and the junction held 5 bases outside the gene matches. The CDR3 covers 15 residues. Here the CDR3 DNA reads TGTGCCAGCAGCCAAGAGGGGACAGGTTATTATGGCTACACCTTC. This sequence encodes CASSQEGTGYYGYTF.

As for this clonotype: Mismatch with germline at one junction end may stem from a read error. CDR3 sequence (DNA): TGCGCCAGCGGCCAAGATATTAGCGGGGGAATGTATGAGCAGTTCTTC. This gives the protein CASGQDISGGMYEQFF. This sequence joins TRBV4-1 and TRBJ2-1; 9 bases align to TRBD2. This CDR3 is 16 amino acids long. The germline V gene has CDR1 MGHRA and CDR2 YSYEKL.

This clonotype was recorded a few times. The chain recombines TRBV5-6 with TRBJ2-3; a possible D gene is TRBD2 (6 bases). This CDR3 comprises 14 residues. V dropped 6 bases and J dropped 4 bases, with 15 bases sitting between them. Germline V lookup: CDR1 SGHDT, CDR2 YYEEEE. This chain's CDR3 is CASNGLSGADTQYF. The CDR3 nucleotides read TGTGCCAGCAACGGTCTCTCGGGGGCAGATACGCAGTATTTT.

The chain couples TRBV5-1 to TRBJ1-4, with 10 bases matching TRBD1. Trimming cost V 3 bases and J 5 bases; bases outside gene matches: 7. Germline V gives CDR1 SGHRS, CDR2 YFSETQ. The CDR3 contains 16 residues. CDR3 sequence reads: CASSSTGGNLNEKLFF. The CDR3 DNA sequence: TGCGCCAGCAGCTCGACAGGGGGCAACCTGAATGAAAAACTGTTTTTT.

This clonotype was seen a few times. The rearrangement links TRBV6-6 to TRBJ1-4; no clear D gene. This CDR3 has 15 residues. The V and J ends lost 2 bases and 8 bases respectively, with 15 bases between them. The germline V gene has CDR1 MNHNY and CDR2 SVGAGI (reference sequence). CDR3 sequence (DNA): TGTGCCAGCAGTTACAGGGTCCGAAGAGAGGAAAAACTGTTTTTT. Its translation is CASSYRVRREEKLFF.

The J gene is TRBJ1-1, the V gene TRBV5-4, with D perhaps TRBD1 (6 bases). V dropped 0 bases and J dropped 6 bases, with 18 bases sitting between them. The CDR3 sequence is 16 residues long. CDR1 is SGHNT, CDR2 YYREEE, per germline (reference sequence). The CDR3 sequence: CASSLAGGGTLAEAFF. The DNA for the CDR3 is TGTGCCAGCAGCTTGGCGGGGGGGGGCACGTTGGCTGAAGCTTTCTTT.

This clonotype occurred a few times. The chain links TRBV27 to TRBJ2-5, with a possible D match to TRBD1 (5 bases). Germline V gene data show CDR1 as MNHEY and CDR2 as SMNVEV (reference sequence). V was pared by 6 bases and J by 5 bases, with 16 bases between. CDR3 size: 14 residues. The CDR3 sequence: CASRRTRSLETQYF. CDR3 nucleotide sequence: TGTGCCAGCAGACGGACAAGGAGCCTGGAGACCCAGTACTTC.

The genes are TRBV20-1 and TRBJ1-5, with 7 bases that match TRBD1. The germline CDR1 and CDR2 sequences are DFQATT and SNEGSKA (reference sequence). V was pared by 6 bases and J by 6 bases, with 11 bases of the junction left unmatched. The CDR3 has 14 residues. Here the CDR3 DNA reads TGCAGTGCGCCTAGCCCAGGGGGGAGTCAGCCCCAGCATTTT. Translated, it gives CSAPSPGGSQPQHF.

The V gene is TRBV6-2 or TRBV6-3, the J gene TRBJ2-3, with D perhaps TRBD1 or TRBD2 (5 bases each). The CDR3 is 16 residues long. The germline CDR1 and CDR2 sequences are MNHEY and SVGEGT. The V and J ends lost 0 bases and 1 base respectively, with 11 bases between them. DNA for the CDR3: TGTGCCAGCAGTTACTCTGGGGGAACGGGCACAGATACGCAGTATTTT. This translates into CASSYSGGTGTDTQYF.

In its sample, this clonotype was seen many times. The chain uses TRBV28 and TRBJ1-1; 9 bases map to TRBD1. CDR1 and CDR2 (germline): MDHEN, SYDVKM. The CDR3 totals 15 residues. V gave up 5 bases and J gave up 4 bases; unmatched junction bases: 8. CDR3 region: CASSAGQGWITEAFF. CDR3 nucleotides: TGTGCCAGCAGTGCGGGACAGGGATGGATCACTGAAGCTTTCTTT.

This clonotype was seen many times. The rearrangement joins TRBV12-3 or TRBV12-4 to TRBJ1-5; D unresolved. Trimming removed 0 bases from V and 6 bases from J, with 9 bases in between. There are 14 residues in the CDR3. In DNA, the CDR3 is TGTGCCAGCAGTTTAGCAGGGCTGAGTCAGCCCCAGCATTTT. Translated: CASSLAGLSQPQHF.

In its sample, this clonotype was seen many times. This chain connects TRBV28 to TRBJ1-6; no clear D gene. V lost 4 bases and J 9 bases, leaving 19 bases between the germline ends. Germline CDR1 and CDR2: MDHEN and SYDVKM. The CDR3 is 16 residues long. The CDR3 DNA reads as TGTGCCAGCAGTTCTATCAGCTTCGGGGAAAGTTCACCCCTCCACTTT. Translation: CASSSISFGESSPLHF.

This clonotype was recorded many times. J is TRBJ2-7 and V is TRBV12-3 or TRBV12-4; TRBD1 might be the D (6 bases). This CDR3 contains 14 residues. V was clipped by 3 bases and J by 0 bases, with 9 bases between them. The CDR3 DNA sequence: TGTGCCAGCAGTTTCGGACAGAGCTCCTACGAGCAGTACTTC. This gives the protein CASSFGQSSYEQYF.

This clonotype was seen more than once but under ten times. J is TRBJ2-1 and V is TRBV7-9; D gene ambiguous. Trimming removed 2 bases from V and 9 bases from J, with 8 bases in between. The CDR3 has 12 amino acids. Per the germline V gene, CDR1 is SEHNR and CDR2 is FQNEAQ (reference sequence). The chain's CDR3 is CASSLRGVEQFF. The CDR3 DNA follows: TGTGCCAGCAGCTTACGTGGGGTTGAGCAGTTCTTC.

This clonotype was seen a handful of times. The rearrangement uses TRBV9 and TRBJ1-5; 9 nucleotides agree with TRBD1. Germline assignment: CDR1 SGDLS and CDR2 YYNGEE. The ends lost 4 bases at V and 4 bases at J; junction bases unmatched: 6. The CDR3 sequence is 15 residues long. CDR3 loop: CASSTDGTGNQPQHF. The CDR3 bases are TGTGCCAGCAGCACTGACGGGACAGGGAATCAGCCCCAGCATTTT.

This sequence joins TRBV28 and TRBJ1-6; D gene unclear. This CDR3 region has 14 residues. V was pared by 3 bases and J by 7 bases, with 10 bases between. The V gene's germline CDR1 is MDHEN and CDR2 SYDVKM. CDR3 amino acids: CASSFTRYNSPLHF. In DNA form, the CDR3 reads TGTGCCAGCAGTTTTACACGGTACAATTCACCCCTCCACTTT.

Many counts were recorded for this clonotype. The rearrangement uses TRBV28 and TRBJ1-6; no clear D. From germline, CDR1 is MDHEN and CDR2 SYDVKM. V was trimmed by 4 bases and J by 3 bases, leaving 4 bases between them. CDR3 size: 13 residues. The CDR3 nucleotides read TGTGCCAGCAGTTACATCTATAATTCACCCCTCCACTTT. As protein: CASSYIYNSPLHF.

This clonotype was found many times. The rearrangement uses TRBV7-2 and TRBJ2-7; 9 positions agree with TRBD1. This CDR3 has 13 residues. V lost 5 bases to trimming and J lost 6 bases; unmatched junction nucleotides: 5. Germline V gene sequence: CDR1 SGHTA, CDR2 FQGNSA. CDR3 loop: CASSRQGDGEQYF. In nucleotides, the CDR3 is TGTGCCAGCAGCCGACAGGGGGACGGCGAGCAGTACTTC.

This clonotype was seen a few times. This sequence joins TRBV7-2 and TRBJ2-2; D gene uncertain. CDR1 SGHTA and CDR2 FQGNSA come from the germline V gene. V was clipped by 0 bases and J by 4 bases, with 9 bases between them. The CDR3 is 15 residues long. This CDR3 is CASSLAMATTGELFF. CDR3 nucleotides: TGTGCCAGCAGCTTAGCCATGGCTACCACCGGGGAGCTGTTTTTT.

This clonotype was seen at least ten times. The chain has TRBV20-1 and TRBJ2-3; 7 bases align to TRBD2. With 5 bases clipped from V and 1 base from J, the junction kept 6 bases outside the gene matches. The CDR3 length is 14 residues. The germline CDR1 and CDR2 sequences are DFQATT and SNEGSKA (reference sequence). CDR3 nucleotide sequence: TGCAGTGCTCCTTGGGGGGGGGGCACAGATACGCAGTATTTT. Amino acid sequence: CSAPWGGGTDTQYF.

This clonotype was picked up a small number of times. The chain carries TRBV20-1 and TRBJ2-3, with D uncertain. Per the germline V gene, CDR1 is DFQATT and CDR2 is SNEGSKA (reference sequence). The germline V and J ends were trimmed by 8 bases and 2 bases, with 20 bases remaining between them. CDR3 length: 15 amino acids. Written as DNA, the CDR3 is TGCAGTACAAATCGGAACCCCGGTTCCACAGATACGCAGTATTTT. Translation: CSTNRNPGSTDTQYF.